This TCR beta chain was captured by sequencing in a study of blood T cell repertoires in COVID-19 (dated by TCRdb to the early 2020s). With respect to the entire study: The collaborator samples originated in the United States, Italy and Spain and spanned the acute and convalescent phases of COVID-19. The prospective study material was composed of cDNA or gDNA derived from T cells, B-cell-depleted T cells, or PBMCs. Deeply sampled blood TCRbeta repertoires from subjects exposed to, actively infected with, or recovered from COVID-19 were included in the dataset. The repertoires were released in a freely available public database meant as a resource for research on the immune response to SARS-CoV-2. The samples were drawn from two sources: the first 160 participants of the ongoing ImmuneRACE study, and 950 to 1,500 subjects contributed by 6 global collaborators. A de-identified subject ID, COVID-19 status, age in years and sex were almost always included in the sample metadata. Where available, HLA class I and class II types were taken from metadata supplied by the sample provider and were not determined by assay-based typing.

The germline V end is reduced by 4 bases and the J end by 4 bases; junction bases left unmatched: 5. Based on the germline V gene, the CDR1 and CDR2 sequences are SGHTA and FQGNSA. CDR3 length: 14 amino acids, cysteine to phenylalanine. CDR3 DNA only is kept here, 42 bases in frame from base 1. Whole blood was collected in K2EDTA tubes by collaborating institutions according to the institutions' own protocols. For TCRbeta analysis, collaborator samples were shipped as frozen whole blood, as isolated PBMCs, or as DNA extracted from either sample type. Paper-wide results and their limitations: The amount of clinical and demographic metadata varied by source and participant and was provided uncurated.

Details on this clone: Its target antigen remains unknown. No quality values exist for individual bases; no much larger clone is one base distant.

The immunoSEQ Assay, a bias-controlled multiplex PCR, was used to amplify TCRbeta CDR3 regions from genomic DNA. The published analysis was carried out like this. Within the assay, amplification of reference gene primers was used to estimate how many nucleated cells each sample contained. Sequence reads were collapsed and filtered to measure the absolute abundance of every unique TCRbeta CDR3 rearrangement. For each sample, productive Simpson clonality was calculated as the square root of Simpson's diversity index across productive rearrangements. Entries here come from immuneACCESS through TCRdb and include only in-frame sequences with V and J called. Some clones fail to appear in such tables; in the studies checked, an unresolved V gene covers under half of the shortfall, and the cause of the remainder is unknown. That table supplies the V and J calls and clone size; D and trimming were determined from the DNA. This sample gives about 75,000 clones in total; roughly 91% of them show up just once. Roughly 20% of the sample belongs to the ten largest clones.

This TCR was recovered from a human donor in a cohort sampled during active COVID-19. The chain joins TRBV7-2 to TRBJ1-2; 8 nucleotides in the junction match TRBD1. Specimen: peripheral blood. The DNA sequence reads TGTGCCAGCAGCTCCGACAGGGGACCCTATGGCTACACCTTC. This encodes CASSSDRGPYGYTF. With the rest looked up from the reference TRBV7-2 and TRBJ1-2 genes rather than sequenced, the full variable domain is GAGVSQSPSNKVTEKGKDVELRCDPISGHTALYWYRQSLGQGLEFLIYFQGNSAPDKSGLPSDRFSAERTGGSVSTLTIQRTQQEDSAVYLCASSSDRGPYGYTFGSGTRLTVV.